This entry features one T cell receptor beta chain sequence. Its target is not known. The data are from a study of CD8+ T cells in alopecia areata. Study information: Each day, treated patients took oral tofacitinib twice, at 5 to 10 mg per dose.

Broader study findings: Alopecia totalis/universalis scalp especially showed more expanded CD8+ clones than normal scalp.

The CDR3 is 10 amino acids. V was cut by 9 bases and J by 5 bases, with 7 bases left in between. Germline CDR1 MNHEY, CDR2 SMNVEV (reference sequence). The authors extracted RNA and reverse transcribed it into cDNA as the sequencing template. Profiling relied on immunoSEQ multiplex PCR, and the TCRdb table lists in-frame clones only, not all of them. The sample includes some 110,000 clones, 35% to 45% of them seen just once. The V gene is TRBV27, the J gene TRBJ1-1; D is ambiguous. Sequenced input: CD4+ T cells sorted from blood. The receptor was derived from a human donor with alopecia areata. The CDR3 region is CARTGTEAFF. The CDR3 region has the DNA TGTGCCAGGACGGGGACTGAAGCTTTCTTT.